The present T cell receptor beta chain was sequenced within a study of control samples from healthy donors and cancer patients. The repertoire was sequenced with immunoSEQ multiplex PCR; TCRdb's copy has only in-frame clones and lacks some. Of 65,000 to 80,000 clones detected, around 90% appear once; the ten largest clones hold around a tenth. The V segment lost 4 bases and the J segment 2 bases; nucleotides outside the gene matches: 5. The germline V gene has CDR1 KGHDR and CDR2 SFDVKD. This CDR3 has 16 amino acids. The sequencing input was PBMCs. The chain combines TRBV24-1 with TRBJ2-1; 9 bases align to TRBD1. The TCR was taken from a woman between 45 and 65 years old with colorectal cancer. The CDR3 loop reads CATSDPGQGTYNEQFF. Here the CDR3 DNA reads TGTGCCACCAGTGACCCGGGACAGGGAACCTACAATGAGCAGTTCTTC.